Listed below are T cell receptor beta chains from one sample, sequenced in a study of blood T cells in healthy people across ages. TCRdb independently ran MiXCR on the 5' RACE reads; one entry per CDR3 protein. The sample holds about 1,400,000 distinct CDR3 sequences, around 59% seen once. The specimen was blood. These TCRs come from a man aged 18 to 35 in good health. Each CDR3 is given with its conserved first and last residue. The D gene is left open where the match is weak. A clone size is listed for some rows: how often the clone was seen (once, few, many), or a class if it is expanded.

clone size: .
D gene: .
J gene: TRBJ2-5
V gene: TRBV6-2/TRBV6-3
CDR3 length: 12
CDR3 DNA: TGTGCCAGCAGTTCCGGGCGGCAGACCCAGTACTTT
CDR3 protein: CASSSGRQTQYF

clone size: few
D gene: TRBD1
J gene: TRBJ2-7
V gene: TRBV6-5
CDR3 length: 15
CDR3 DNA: TGTGCCAGCAGTAGAACCGGGACAGGGGGCTACGAGCAGTACTTC
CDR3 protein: CASSRTGTGGYEQYF

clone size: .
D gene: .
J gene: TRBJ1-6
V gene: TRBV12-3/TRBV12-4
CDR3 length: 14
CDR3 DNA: TGTGCCAGCAACTTGGCGGGGGGGGATTCACCCCTCCACTTT
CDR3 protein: CASNLAGGDSPLHF

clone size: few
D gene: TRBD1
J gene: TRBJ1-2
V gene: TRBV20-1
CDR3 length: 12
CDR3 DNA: TGCAGTGCCCCAGACAGGGGAGCTGGCTACACCTTC
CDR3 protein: CSAPDRGAGYTF

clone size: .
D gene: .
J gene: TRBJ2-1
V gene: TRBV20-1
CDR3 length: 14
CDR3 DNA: TGCAGTGCCCTTATTAATCGAGTGCTCAATGAGCAGTTCTTC
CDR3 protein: CSALINRVLNEQFF

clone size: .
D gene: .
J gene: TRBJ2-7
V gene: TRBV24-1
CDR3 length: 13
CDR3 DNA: TGTGCCACCAGTGGAGTCCAATCCTACGAGCAGTACTTC
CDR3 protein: CATSGVQSYEQYF

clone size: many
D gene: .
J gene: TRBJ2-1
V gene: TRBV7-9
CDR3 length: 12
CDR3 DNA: TGTGCCAGCAGCCCCCTGGGGGATGAGCAGTTCTTC
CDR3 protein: CASSPLGDEQFF

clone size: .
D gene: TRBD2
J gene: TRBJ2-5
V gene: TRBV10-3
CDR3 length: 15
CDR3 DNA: TGTGCCATCACCACATCCACTAGCGGGAGAGGGGAGCAGTACTTC
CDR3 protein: CAITTSTSGRGEQYF

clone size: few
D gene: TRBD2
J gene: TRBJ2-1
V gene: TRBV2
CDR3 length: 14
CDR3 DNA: TGTGCCAGCATCTCCGGGACTAGTATCAATGAGCAGTTCTTC
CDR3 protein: CASISGTSINEQFF

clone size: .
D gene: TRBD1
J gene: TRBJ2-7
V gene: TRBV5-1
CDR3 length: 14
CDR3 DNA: TGCGCCAGCGAGCAAGGGACAGGGGTTTACGAGCTGTACTTC
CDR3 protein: CASEQGTGVYELYF

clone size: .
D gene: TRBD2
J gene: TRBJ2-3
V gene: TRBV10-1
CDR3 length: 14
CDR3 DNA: TGCGCCAGCAGGGCCGGACTAGGCGCAGATACGCAGTATTTT
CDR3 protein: CASRAGLGADTQYF

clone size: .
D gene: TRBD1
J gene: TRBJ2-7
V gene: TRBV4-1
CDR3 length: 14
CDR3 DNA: TGCGCCAGCAGCCAACAAGACAGGGACTACGAGCAGTACTTC
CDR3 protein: CASSQQDRDYEQYF

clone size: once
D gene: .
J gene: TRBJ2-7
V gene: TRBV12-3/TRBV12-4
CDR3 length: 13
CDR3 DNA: TGTGCCAGCAAGAGGACGGGAATCTACGAGCAGTACTTC
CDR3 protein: CASKRTGIYEQYF

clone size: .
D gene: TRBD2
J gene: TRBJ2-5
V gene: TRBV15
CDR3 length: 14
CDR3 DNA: TGTGCCACCAGCAGAGGCGGGAGGGCCTTTGAGCAGTACTTC
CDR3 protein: CATSRGGRAFEQYF

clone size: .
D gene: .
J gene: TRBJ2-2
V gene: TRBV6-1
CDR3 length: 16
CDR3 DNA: TGTGCCAGCAGTGTCGGACTAGGAGGGGGGATGGGGGAGCTGTTTTTT
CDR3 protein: CASSVGLGGGMGELFF

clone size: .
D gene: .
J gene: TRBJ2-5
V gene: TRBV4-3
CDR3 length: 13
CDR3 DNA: TGCGCCAGCAGCCAAGATCAGGGAGAGACCCAGTACTTC
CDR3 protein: CASSQDQGETQYF

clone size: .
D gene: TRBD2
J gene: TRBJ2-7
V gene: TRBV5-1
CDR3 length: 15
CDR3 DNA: TGCGCCAGCAGCCCGGAGCGGGGGCTGAGCTACGAGCAGTACTTC
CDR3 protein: CASSPERGLSYEQYF

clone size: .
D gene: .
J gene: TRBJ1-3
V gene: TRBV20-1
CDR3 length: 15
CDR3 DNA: TGCAGTGCTAGAGTCTGTGGGCAGATCGGAAACACCATATATTTT
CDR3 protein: CSARVCGQIGNTIYF

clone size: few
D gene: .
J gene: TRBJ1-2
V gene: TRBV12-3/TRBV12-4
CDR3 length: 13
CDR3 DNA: TGTGCCAGCAGGGCGACAGGAGACTATGGCTACACCTTC
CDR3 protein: CASRATGDYGYTF

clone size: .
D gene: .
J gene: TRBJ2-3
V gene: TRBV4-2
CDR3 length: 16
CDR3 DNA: TGTGCCAGCAGCCAAGGGTCCCCACAAGAAGGAGATACGCAGTATTTT
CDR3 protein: CASSQGSPQEGDTQYF

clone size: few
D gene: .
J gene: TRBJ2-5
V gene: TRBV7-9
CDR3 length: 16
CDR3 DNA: TGTGCCAGCAGCCCTCCGGGGGGACAGCATCAAGAGACCCAGTACTTC
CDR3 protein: CASSPPGGQHQETQYF

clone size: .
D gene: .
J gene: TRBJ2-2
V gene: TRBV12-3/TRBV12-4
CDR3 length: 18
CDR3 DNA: TGTGCCAGCAAAGAGAGACTCACTACCAACGCGAACACCGGGGAGCTGTTTTTT
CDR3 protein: CASKERLTTNANTGELFF

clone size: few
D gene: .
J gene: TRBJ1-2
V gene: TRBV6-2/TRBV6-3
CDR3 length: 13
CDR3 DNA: TGTGCCAGCAGCAGGGTGCCCAACTATGGCTACACCTTC
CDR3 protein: CASSRVPNYGYTF

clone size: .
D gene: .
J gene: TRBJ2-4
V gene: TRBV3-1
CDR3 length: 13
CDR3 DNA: TGTGCCAGCGGCCAATTGGTTAACAACATTCAGTACTTC
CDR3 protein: CASGQLVNNIQYF

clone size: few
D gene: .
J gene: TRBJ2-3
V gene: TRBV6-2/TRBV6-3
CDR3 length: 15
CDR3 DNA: TGTGCCAGCAATGCGGACTACTCGCTGTCGGCTACGCAGTATTTT
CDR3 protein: CASNADYSLSATQYF

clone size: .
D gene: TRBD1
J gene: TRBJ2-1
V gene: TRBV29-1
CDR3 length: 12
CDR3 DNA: TGCAGCGTTTCGGGACAGGGCTATGAGCAGTTCTTC
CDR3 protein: CSVSGQGYEQFF

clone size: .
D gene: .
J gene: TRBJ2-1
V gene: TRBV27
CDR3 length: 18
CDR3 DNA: TGTGCCAGCAGTTCCCCCTGGGATCGCTGGGGGCAGAACAATGAGCAGTTCTTC
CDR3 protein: CASSSPWDRWGQNNEQFF

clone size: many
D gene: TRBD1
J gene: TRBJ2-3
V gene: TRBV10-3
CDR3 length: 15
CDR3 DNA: TGTGCCATCAGTACAGGGGCCTCCACCGAGCTTACGCAGTATTTT
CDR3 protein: CAISTGASTELTQYF

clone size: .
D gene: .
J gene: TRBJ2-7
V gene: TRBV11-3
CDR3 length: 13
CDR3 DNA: TGTGCCAGCAGCCATCTCGGGGGTGACGAGCAGTACTTC
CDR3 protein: CASSHLGGDEQYF

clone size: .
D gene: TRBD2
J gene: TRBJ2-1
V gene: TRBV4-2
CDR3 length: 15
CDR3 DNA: TGTGCCAGCAGCCTCCCTCAGGGCGGGAGCAATGAGCAGTTCTTC
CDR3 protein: CASSLPQGGSNEQFF

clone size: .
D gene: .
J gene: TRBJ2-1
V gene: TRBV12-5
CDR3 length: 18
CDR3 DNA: TGTGCTAGTGGTTTGGAACGGGCAGGATCTAACTCAAACAATGAGCAGTTCTTC
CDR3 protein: CASGLERAGSNSNNEQFF

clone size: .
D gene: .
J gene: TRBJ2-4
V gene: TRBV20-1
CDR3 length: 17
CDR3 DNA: TGCAGTGCTCCTTTAAGAGTGGGTGGGGAAGCCAAAAACATTCAGTACTTC
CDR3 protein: CSAPLRVGGEAKNIQYF

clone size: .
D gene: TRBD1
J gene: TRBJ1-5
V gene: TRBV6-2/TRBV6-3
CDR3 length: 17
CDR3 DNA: TGTGCCAGCAGTCGGTGGACAGGGGGCGCGGGCAATCAGCCCCAGCATTTT
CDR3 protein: CASSRWTGGAGNQPQHF

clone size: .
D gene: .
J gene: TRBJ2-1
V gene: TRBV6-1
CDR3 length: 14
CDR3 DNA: TGTGCCAGCAGTGAATACTGGGGGACCTACGAGCAGTTCTTC
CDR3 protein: CASSEYWGTYEQFF

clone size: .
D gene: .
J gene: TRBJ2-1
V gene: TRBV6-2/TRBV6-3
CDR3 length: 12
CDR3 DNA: TGTGCCAGCGGGCAATTAGTCGATGAGCAGTTCTTC
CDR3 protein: CASGQLVDEQFF

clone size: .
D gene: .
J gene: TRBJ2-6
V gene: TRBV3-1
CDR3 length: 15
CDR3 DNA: TGTGCCAGCAGCCAAAGCCCATCTGGGGCCAACGTCCTGACTTTC
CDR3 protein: CASSQSPSGANVLTF

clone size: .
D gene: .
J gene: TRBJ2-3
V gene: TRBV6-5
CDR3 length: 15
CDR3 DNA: TGTGCCAGCAGTCCCGGGTCGGGCGTCACAGATACGCAGTATTTT
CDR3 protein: CASSPGSGVTDTQYF

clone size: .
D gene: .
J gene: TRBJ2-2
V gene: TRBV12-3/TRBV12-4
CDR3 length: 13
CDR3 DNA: TGTGCCAGCAGCGTCGGCGGGGCCGGGGAGCTGTTTTTT
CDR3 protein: CASSVGGAGELFF

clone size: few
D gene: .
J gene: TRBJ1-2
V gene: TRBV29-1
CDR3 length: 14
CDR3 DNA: TGCAGCGTTGAAGATCTCCTTCTCAACTATGGCTACACCTTC
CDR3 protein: CSVEDLLLNYGYTF

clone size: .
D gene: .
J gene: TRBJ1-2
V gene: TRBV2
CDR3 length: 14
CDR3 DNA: TGTGCCAGCAGTGAACGGCCGAGGTTCTATGGCTACACCTTC
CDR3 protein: CASSERPRFYGYTF

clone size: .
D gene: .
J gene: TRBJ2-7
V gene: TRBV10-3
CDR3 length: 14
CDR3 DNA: TGTGCCATCAGTGAACGGCAGGGGAAATACGAGCAGTACTTC
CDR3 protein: CAISERQGKYEQYF

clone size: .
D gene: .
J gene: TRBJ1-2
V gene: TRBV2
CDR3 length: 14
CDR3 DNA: TGTGCCAGCAGTGAAGTCGGGGGACACGATGGCTACACCTTC
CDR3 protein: CASSEVGGHDGYTF

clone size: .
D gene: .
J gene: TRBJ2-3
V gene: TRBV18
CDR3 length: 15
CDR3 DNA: TGTGCCAGCTCACCGGAGGGGCTAAGCACAGATACGCAGTATTTT
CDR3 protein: CASSPEGLSTDTQYF

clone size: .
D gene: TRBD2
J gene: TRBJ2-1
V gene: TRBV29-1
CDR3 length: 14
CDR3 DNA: TGCAGCGTTGATGGGACTAGAGGCTACAATGAGCAGTTCTTC
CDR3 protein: CSVDGTRGYNEQFF

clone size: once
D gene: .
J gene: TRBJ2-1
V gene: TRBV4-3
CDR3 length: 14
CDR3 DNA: TGCGCCAGCAGCCAAGTCTATACTAGCCTTGAGCAGTTCTTC
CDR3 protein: CASSQVYTSLEQFF

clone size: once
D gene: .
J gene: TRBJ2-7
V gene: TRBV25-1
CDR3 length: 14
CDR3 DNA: TGTGCCAGCAGTGATCACGGATCTTCCTACGAGCAGTACTTC
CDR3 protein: CASSDHGSSYEQYF

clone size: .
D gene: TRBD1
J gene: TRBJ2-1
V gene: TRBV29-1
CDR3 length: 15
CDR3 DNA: TGCAGCGTTGGCCTGACGGACAGGGTATACAATGAGCAGTTCTTC
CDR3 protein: CSVGLTDRVYNEQFF

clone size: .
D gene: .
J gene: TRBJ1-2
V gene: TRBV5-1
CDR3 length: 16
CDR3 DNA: TGCGCCAGCAGCCCAGGACACGCCGGGAATAACTATGGCTACACCTTC
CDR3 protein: CASSPGHAGNNYGYTF

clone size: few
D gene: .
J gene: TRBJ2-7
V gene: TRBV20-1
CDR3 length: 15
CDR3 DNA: TGCAGTGCTGGGACATTCGGGGGGAGCTCCTACGAGCAGTACTTC
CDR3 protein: CSAGTFGGSSYEQYF

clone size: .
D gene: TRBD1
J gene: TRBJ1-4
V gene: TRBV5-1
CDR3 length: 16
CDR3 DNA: TGCGCCAGCAGCTTGCTTCCCGGGACAGAAGAGCCCAAACTGTTTTTT
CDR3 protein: CASSLLPGTEEPKLFF

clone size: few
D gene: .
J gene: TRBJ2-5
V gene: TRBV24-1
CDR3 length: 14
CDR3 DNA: TGTGCCACCAGTGACCCCCTCAGGGGAGAGACCCAGTACTTC
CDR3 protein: CATSDPLRGETQYF

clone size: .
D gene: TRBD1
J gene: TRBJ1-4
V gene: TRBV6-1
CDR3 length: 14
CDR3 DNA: TGTGCCAGCAGTGCGGGACAGGCAAAGGAAAAACTGTTTTTT
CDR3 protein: CASSAGQAKEKLFF

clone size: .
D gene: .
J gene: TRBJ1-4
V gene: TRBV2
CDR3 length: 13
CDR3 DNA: TGTGCCAGCAGTGACTATTTAAATGAAAAACTGTTTTTT
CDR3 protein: CASSDYLNEKLFF

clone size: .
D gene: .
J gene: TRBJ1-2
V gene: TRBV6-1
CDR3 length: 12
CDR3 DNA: TGTGCCAGTAGTGGGGGGTATAATGGCTACACCTTC
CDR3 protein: CASSGGYNGYTF

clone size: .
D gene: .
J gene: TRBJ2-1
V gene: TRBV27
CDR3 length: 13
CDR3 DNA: TGTGCCAGCAGTTTAAACAGAAACAATGAGCAGTTCTTC
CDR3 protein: CASSLNRNNEQFF

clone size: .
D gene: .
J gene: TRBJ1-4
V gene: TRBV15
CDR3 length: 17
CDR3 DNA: TGTGCCACCAGCAGAGATAGGCGGCCGGGGACTAATGAAAAACTGTTTTTT
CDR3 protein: CATSRDRRPGTNEKLFF